The T cell receptor (beta chain) under discussion was sequenced for a study of T cell responses to AZD1222 COVID-19 vaccine. The wider study: Pooled samples include second doses given at about 4 or 12 weeks.

Concerning this clone: Antigen unknown.

Germline V CDR1 and CDR2: SEHNR, FQNEAQ (reference sequence). The CDR3 sequence is 12 residues long. V was trimmed by 3 bases and J by 7 bases, leaving 7 bases between them. Study-level points and caveats: No day 14 peak samples; only post-peak repertoires were characterized. The donors showed a predominance of white British ancestry and of females, with possible underestimation of clonal diversity.

Profiling relied on immunoSEQ multiplex PCR, and the TCRdb table lists in-frame clones only, not all of them. The sample lists about 160,000 clones; roughly nine tenths were seen once. The V call is TRBV7-9, the J call TRBJ1-5; D is undetermined. The source was peripheral blood, collected on day 0 of AZD1222 vaccination. The receptor's source is an adult in good health. The CDR3 sequence: CASSLSMQPQHF. CDR3 in DNA: TGTGCCAGCAGCTTGTCGATGCAGCCCCAGCATTTT.